Following are 8 T cell receptor beta chains from one sample sequenced in a study of molecular identifiers for immune sequencing clone quantification. From the PCR reads, TCRdb called clonotypes with MiXCR, one entry per CDR3 protein. This sample yields around 100,000 distinct CDR3 sequences, of which about 35% are seen a single time; roughly 9.7% belongs to the top ten. What was sequenced was naive CD8+ T cells from blood, with Jurkat cell RNA spiked in. Documented subset: FACS-sorted CD8+CD4-CCR7+CD45RA+ naive T cells. Receptors originate from a human donor in good health. Some libraries in this study had Jurkat cell RNA spiked in.

The genes are TRBV13 and TRBJ2-7; D is perhaps TRBD2 (5 bases). V shed 5 bases and J shed 3 bases, with 17 bases lying between them. CDR1 is PRHDT, CDR2 FYEKMQ, per germline (reference sequence). The CDR3 has 15 residues. DNA for the CDR3: TGTGCCAGCAGCCCCCCCGGGCTAGGACTCTACGAGCAGTACTTC. This translates into CASSPPGLGLYEQYF.

At least ten counts were recorded for this clonotype. The chain is built from TRBV29-1 and TRBJ2-5; 7 positions agree with TRBD2. V lost 3 bases, J lost 1 base, and 5 bases stayed unmatched. CDR1 SQVTM and CDR2 ANQGSEA come from the germline V gene. The CDR3 loop spans 14 amino acids. The CDR3: CSVDSGPVQETQYF. As DNA, the CDR3 is TGCAGCGTTGATAGCGGGCCCGTCCAAGAGACCCAGTACTTC.

The table lists this clonotype with many counts. The chain has TRBV5-1 and TRBJ2-4, with D possibly TRBD1 on 6 matching bases. With 3 bases removed from V and 1 base from J, the gap between germline ends came to 14 bases. This CDR3 has 16 residues. Germline CDR1 SGHRS, CDR2 YFSETQ. CDR3 protein: CASSSQGSLAKNIQYF. In DNA, the CDR3 is TGCGCCAGCAGCTCACAGGGTTCGCTCGCCAAAAACATTCAGTACTTC.

This clonotype appeared a few times. V is TRBV12-3 or TRBV12-4 and J is TRBJ1-6, with 10 bases that match TRBD1. The CDR3 contains 19 residues. Losses at the gene ends were 3 bases for V and 7 bases for J; bases not matched to a gene: 15. CDR3 loop: CASSFATGGRSILNSPLHF. CDR3 in DNA: TGTGCCAGCAGTTTCGCGACAGGGGGCCGATCTATCTTAAATTCACCCCTCCACTTT.

Concerning this clonotype itself: A much larger clone lies one base from this, so it may be a read error. The gene calls are TRBV24-1 and TRBJ2-2; a weak D match, TRBD1 (6 bases). Trimming stripped 4 bases from V and 2 bases from J, with 13 bases between. Germline lookup yields CDR1 KGHDR and CDR2 SFDVKD. CDR3 size: 16 residues. This CDR3 reads CATSELRGHNTGELFF. CDR3 bases: TGTGCCACCAGTGAACTTAGGGGACACAACACCGGGGAGCTGTTTTTT.

About this clonotype itself: A single base separates this from a much larger clone, so it may be a read error. The CDR3 end shows no conserved phenylalanine or tryptophan, and so a read error is likely. The chain uses TRBV7-8 and TRBJ1-1; D uncertain. Germline values: CDR1 SGHVS, CDR2 FQNEAQ. V shed 3 bases and J shed 2 bases, with 10 bases lying between them. The CDR3 covers 14 residues. The CDR3 spells CASSLDGKNTEAFY. The CDR3 coding sequence is TGTGCCAGCAGCTTGGACGGAAAAAACACTGAAGCTTTCTAT.

This clonotype was counted only a few times. The chain has TRBV15 and TRBJ1-5; 7 bases fit TRBD1. The CDR3 length is 16 residues. With 5 bases clipped from V and 0 bases from J, the junction kept 7 bases outside the gene matches. In germline, CDR1 is LNHNV, CDR2 YYDKDF (reference sequence). CDR3 DNA: TGTGCCACCAGCTCCCAGGGGGGTTATAGCAATCAGCCCCAGCATTTT. It yields the protein CATSSQGGYSNQPQHF.

The table lists this clonotype with a few counts. The chain is built from TRBV12-3 or TRBV12-4 and TRBJ2-5; tentatively, D is TRBD2 (6 bases). The ends were cut back, 6 bases at V and 4 bases at J, with 12 bases in the middle. This CDR3 has 13 amino acids. The CDR3 nucleotides are TGTGCCAGCAGCCCAGGGACTTTAGAGACCCAGTACTTC. This gives the protein CASSPGTLETQYF.